These 22 T cell receptor beta chains originate from one sample sequenced in a study of blood T cells in healthy people across ages (dated by TCRdb to the mid-2010s). Library construction relied on 5' RACE. The listed sequencing device is Illumina HiSeq 2500. A second about 6 to 11 cycle PCR used a sample-barcoded 5' primer and a J-beta primer mix. The public reads were run again by TCRdb, first through fastp at Q25 and then through MiXCR, and only productive beta chains were kept. Rows are combined by CDR3 protein, so each entry shows the most common genes and DNA. This sample has approximately 880,000 distinct CDR3 sequences in its table, and around 48% of those were observed once. About an eighth of the sample comes from the top ten. The sequencing sample was made of blood. The receptor source for this set is a man aged 30 to 45 in good health.

The chain is built from TRBV6-5 and TRBJ1-6; no reliable D call. CDR3 length: 14 amino acids. In germline, CDR1 is MNHEY, CDR2 SVGAGI. With 6 bases removed from V and 8 bases from J, the gap between germline ends came to 14 bases. CDR3 bases: TGTGCCAGCAGCCCCTCGGGCGAACATTCACCCCTCCACTTT. This translates into CASSPSGEHSPLHF.

This clonotype appeared many times. The V gene is TRBV6-2 or TRBV6-3, the J gene TRBJ2-5; 9 bases are shared with TRBD2. Germline lookup yields CDR1 MNHEY and CDR2 SVGEGT. The J segment lost 3 bases and the V segment lost 6 bases, leaving 5 bases of the junction unmatched. CDR3 length: 14 amino acids. The CDR3 DNA reads as TGTGCCAGCAGACCCAGGACTAGCGAAGAGACCCAGTACTTC. This gives the protein CASRPRTSEETQYF.

The V call is TRBV6-5, the J call TRBJ2-2; 7 bases match TRBD2. This CDR3 has 16 amino acids. Germline-derived CDR1 and CDR2 are MNHEY and SVGAGI. V was clipped by 7 bases and J by 0 bases; unmatched bases: 8. This chain's CDR3 is CASTLIAGTNTGELFF. The CDR3 coding sequence is TGTGCCAGCACCCTGATAGCGGGCACGAACACCGGGGAGCTGTTTTTT.

Concerning this clonotype itself: Mismatch with germline at one junction end may stem from a read error. The rearrangement links TRBV5-1 to TRBJ2-3; a possible D gene is TRBD2 (5 bases). CDR1 is SGHRS, CDR2 YFSETQ, per germline. There are 12 residues in the CDR3. As DNA, the CDR3 is TGCGCCAGCAGCTTGGAGGGAGATATGCAGTATTTT. Protein: CASSLEGDMQYF.

This clonotype was seen a few times. The gene calls are TRBV6-5 and TRBJ1-5; D not certain. CDR3 length: 15 residues. CDR1 and CDR2 from the germline V gene are MNHEY and SVGAGI. The V and J ends lost 5 bases and 4 bases respectively, with 15 bases between them. CDR3 coding DNA: TGTGCCAGCAGTACGGGCAGAGAACGAAATCAGCCCCAGCATTTT. It translates to CASSTGRERNQPQHF.

The chain combines TRBV7-2 with TRBJ2-2; D not certain. Germline V gene sequence: CDR1 SGHTA, CDR2 FQGNSA. CDR3 length equals 14 residues. V gave up 5 bases and J gave up 2 bases, with 9 bases separating them. The CDR3 bases are TGTGCCAGCAGCGCAACAGTTAACACCGGGGAGCTGTTTTTT. Protein product: CASSATVNTGELFF.

The gene calls are TRBV4-1 and TRBJ2-1; 10 positions match TRBD2. The V gene end was trimmed by 8 bases and the J gene end by 9 bases; junction bases not matched to a gene: 10. There are 14 residues in the CDR3. From germline, CDR1 is MGHRA and CDR2 YSYEKL. Here the CDR3 reads CASLLLAGRGEQFF. The CDR3 DNA sequence: TGCGCCAGCCTATTACTAGCGGGACGGGGTGAGCAGTTCTTC.

This clonotype was found once. This chain joins TRBV20-1 and TRBJ2-1; D not resolved. Germline values: CDR1 DFQATT, CDR2 SNEGSKA (reference sequence). V lost 4 bases to trimming and J lost 1 base, with 5 bases between them. The length of the CDR3 is 12 residues. The CDR3 DNA sequence: TGCAGTGCTACCACTTCCTACAATGAGCAGTTCTTC. It codes for CSATTSYNEQFF.

The chain employs TRBV6-5 and TRBJ2-7; D is possibly TRBD1 (6 bases). Trimming cost V 5 bases and J 5 bases, with 13 bases left between them. Germline V gene lookup returns CDR1 MNHEY and CDR2 SVGAGI. This CDR3 spans 13 amino acids. CDR3 nucleotide sequence: TGTGCCAGCAGTGACGGGGACATTAACGAGCAGTACTTC. Encoded protein: CASSDGDINEQYF.

The chain combines TRBV5-6 with TRBJ2-7; D perhaps matches TRBD2 (6 bases). The DNA end is more similar to TRBJ2-5, so the J call may be wrong. From germline, CDR1 is SGHDT and CDR2 YYEEEE. The CDR3 spans 17 residues. CDR3 DNA: TGTGCCAGCAGCTTGAGGGTGGTTAAGGGAGGTCGAGAGACCCAGTACTTC. Translation gives CASSLRVVKGGRETQYF.

This CDR3 is CASGDRMNTEAFF. The CDR3 DNA reads as TGCGCCAGCGGGGACAGGATGAACACTGAAGCTTTCTTT. V and J are TRBV5-1 and TRBJ1-1; 8 bases align to TRBD1. With 7 bases clipped from V and 0 bases from J, the junction kept 2 bases outside the gene matches. This CDR3 has 13 residues. Germline V CDR1 and CDR2: SGHRS, YFSETQ.

The J gene is TRBJ2-3, the V gene TRBV5-1; 10 nucleotides match TRBD2. The junction had 9 bases not matched to a gene; V was cut back by 0 bases and J by 5 bases. Germline loops: CDR1 SGHRS, CDR2 YFSETQ. The CDR3 runs 17 residues. The CDR3 loop is CASSLVGSGGPGDTQYF. In nucleotides, the CDR3 is TGCGCCAGCAGCTTGGTTGGTAGCGGGGGGCCGGGAGATACGCAGTATTTT.

The CDR3 sequence is CSVGRAEGLGEQYF. CDR3 nucleotide sequence: TGCAGCGTCGGGCGCGCGGAGGGGTTAGGCGAGCAGTACTTC. The rearrangement uses TRBV29-1 and TRBJ2-7; the D gene is possibly TRBD2 (6 bases). CDR3 length: 14 residues. Germline loops: CDR1 SQVTM, CDR2 ANQGSEA. The ends were cut back, 6 bases at V and 6 bases at J, with 21 bases in the middle.

The chain links TRBV12-3 or TRBV12-4 to TRBJ2-5; D is possibly TRBD2 (5 bases). The DNA end lines up better with TRBJ2-7; the J call may be wrong. The CDR3 sequence is 14 residues long. The CDR3 DNA reads TGTGCCAGCAGTTTAGCCGGGGAGTGGAACGAGCAGTACTTC. Its translation is CASSLAGEWNEQYF.

A few counts support this clonotype. The chain uses TRBV29-1 and TRBJ2-7, with D possibly being TRBD1 or TRBD2 (6 bases each). Looked up from germline, CDR1 is SQVTM and CDR2 is ANQGSEA. V was clipped by 3 bases and J by 3 bases, with 12 bases between them. The length of the CDR3 is 13 residues. Here the CDR3 DNA reads TGCAGCGTTGACCTAGGGGGAGGCTACGAGCAGTACTTC. Translation: CSVDLGGGYEQYF.

The chain is built from TRBV20-1 and TRBJ1-4, with TRBD1 identical over 8 bases. Germline values: CDR1 DFQATT, CDR2 SNEGSKA (reference sequence). J gave up 11 bases and V 5 bases, and 7 bases lay outside the gene matches. The CDR3 length is 12 residues. The CDR3 is CSASGGVEKLFF. CDR3 DNA sequence: TGCAGTGCTTCAGGGGGCGTGGAGAAACTGTTTTTT.

The rearrangement joins TRBV29-1 to TRBJ2-1; 13 bases match TRBD2. This CDR3 comprises 14 residues. Germline assignment: CDR1 SQVTM and CDR2 ANQGSEA. After removal of 7 bases from V and 8 bases from J, the junction contained 8 bases not matched to a gene. CDR3 in DNA: TGCAGCGCTTGGACTAGCGGGAGCAGGTATGAGCAGTTCTTC. Protein sequence: CSAWTSGSRYEQFF.

The chain is built from TRBV10-3 and TRBJ2-7, with 8 positions matching TRBD1. The CDR3 sequence is 15 residues long. Trimming removed 2 bases from V and 0 bases from J; junction bases left unmatched: 3. Per the germline V gene, CDR1 is ENHRY and CDR2 is SYGVKD. For the CDR3, the DNA is TGTGCCATCAGTGAGGCAGGGACAGGCTCCTACGAGCAGTACTTC. This encodes CAISEAGTGSYEQYF.

The V gene is TRBV27, the J gene TRBJ2-6; D perhaps matches TRBD1 (5 bases). V was cut by 5 bases and J by 1 base, with 18 bases left in between. From germline, CDR1 is MNHEY and CDR2 SMNVEV (reference sequence). The CDR3 consists of 18 residues. The CDR3 DNA reads TGTGCCAGCAGTCCGAGTAGGACACCAACTTCTGGGGCCAACGTCCTGACTTTC. Amino acids: CASSPSRTPTSGANVLTF.

This clonotype was recorded at least ten times. V and J are TRBV7-2 and TRBJ1-1, with a tentative D call TRBD1 (5 bases). Looked up from germline, CDR1 is SGHTA and CDR2 is FQGNSA. The CDR3 is 16 amino acids. V lost 5 bases and J lost 0, with 16 bases in between. CDR3 protein: CASSLSFGDVNTEAFF. The CDR3 DNA reads TGTGCCAGCAGCCTCTCATTTGGGGACGTGAACACTGAAGCTTTCTTT.

This clonotype occurred a few times. The chain joins TRBV4-1 to TRBJ2-7; 9 bases are a match to TRBD2. CDR3 length: 14 residues. Trimming at V came to 4 bases and at J to 5 bases, leaving 6 bases not matched to a gene. In germline, CDR1 is MGHRA, CDR2 YSYEKL. In nucleotides, the CDR3 is TGCGCCAGCAGCCTAGAGCGGGGGGCCGACGAGCAGTACTTC. Translated: CASSLERGADEQYF.

This clonotype has at least ten counts. The rearrangement joins TRBV20-1 to TRBJ2-7; D possibly uses TRBD1 or TRBD2 (6 bases each). V was trimmed by 5 bases and J by 3 bases, leaving 20 bases between them. Germline assignment: CDR1 DFQATT and CDR2 SNEGSKA (reference sequence). The CDR3 loop spans 15 amino acids. CDR3 sequence reads: CSARGSGAFIYEQYF. The CDR3 DNA reads as TGCAGTGCTCGGGGGTCGGGGGCATTCATCTACGAGCAGTACTTC.